Sequencing of this T cell receptor beta chain was carried out in a study of T cell responses to AZD1222 COVID-19 vaccine. Clones were sequenced by immunoSEQ multiplex PCR, and TCRdb holds only the in-frame ones, with some missing. The data contain 90,000 to 150,000 clones, about nine tenths of them singletons. This clone is a singleton in its sample. CDR3 length equals 15 residues. Germline assignment: CDR1 MNHEY and CDR2 SVGAGI. Trimming cost V 2 bases and J 10 bases; bases outside gene matches: 10. The origin of this receptor is an adult in good health. This specimen was peripheral blood, taken on day 0 of AZD1222 vaccination. The V gene is TRBV6-5, the J gene TRBJ2-1; 8 bases are shared with TRBD2. CDR3 nucleotides: TGTGCCAGCAGTTACATGACGGGGGGGCCGGGGGAGCAGTTCTTC. This encodes CASSYMTGGPGEQFF.